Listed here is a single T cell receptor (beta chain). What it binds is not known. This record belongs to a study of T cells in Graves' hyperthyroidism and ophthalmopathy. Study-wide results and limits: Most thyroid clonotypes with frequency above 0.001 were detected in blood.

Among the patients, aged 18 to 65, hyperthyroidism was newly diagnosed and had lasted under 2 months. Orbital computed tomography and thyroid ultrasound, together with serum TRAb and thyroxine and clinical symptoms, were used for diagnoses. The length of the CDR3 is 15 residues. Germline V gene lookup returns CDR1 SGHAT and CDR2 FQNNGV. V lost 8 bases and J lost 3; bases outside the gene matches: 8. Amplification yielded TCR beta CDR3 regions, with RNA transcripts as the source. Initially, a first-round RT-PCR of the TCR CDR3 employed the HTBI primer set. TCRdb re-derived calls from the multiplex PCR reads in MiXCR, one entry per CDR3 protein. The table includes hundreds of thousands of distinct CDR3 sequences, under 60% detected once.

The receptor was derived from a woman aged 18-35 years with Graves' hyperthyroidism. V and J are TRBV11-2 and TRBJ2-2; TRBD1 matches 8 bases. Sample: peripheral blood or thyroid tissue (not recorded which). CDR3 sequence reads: CASSPLTGDTGELFF. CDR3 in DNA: TGTGCCAGCTCACCCCTGACAGGGGACACCGGGGAGCTGTTTTTT.